These T cell receptor beta chains were read from a single sample in a study of blood T cell repertoires in COVID-19. Produced via immunoSEQ multiplex PCR; TCRdb's table is partial and in-frame only. The sample has roughly 67,000 clones, less than 90% seen once. The sample taken for sequencing was peripheral blood. Receptors were obtained from a man aged 50 or older with active COVID-19. The CDR3 runs from the conserved cysteine through the conserved F or W. Fields, in order: clone size, J gene, D gene, V gene, CDR3 DNA, CDR3 protein. D genes are given only for firm matches. Expanded clones are given a class, and other clones once, few, many or no size at all.

>.|TRBJ1-1|.|TRBV4-1
TGCGCCAGCAGCCAAAAATGGGCAGCGAACACTGAAGCTTTCTTT
CASSQKWAANTEAFF
>once|TRBJ2-5|TRBD1|TRBV5-1
TGCGCCACCACGGTCGGGACAGGGCAGAAGACCCAGTACTTC
CATTVGTGQKTQYF
>.|TRBJ1-6|.|TRBV6-1
TGTGCCAGCAGTGAAGCGGGACTCGGCAATTCACCCCTCCACTTT
CASSEAGLGNSPLHF
>.|TRBJ2-5|.|TRBV15
TGTGCCACCAGCAGAGATTATATCGAAGAGACCCAGTACTTC
CATSRDYIEETQYF
>once|TRBJ1-3|.|TRBV19
TGTGCCAGTAGTATATGGACTTGGCGGTTTGGAAACACCATATATTTT
CASSIWTWRFGNTIYF
>.|TRBJ1-2|TRBD1|TRBV28
TGTGCCAGCAGTACCCTACAGGGGAACTATGGCTACACCTTC
CASSTLQGNYGYTF
>once|TRBJ2-1|.|TRBV29-1
TGCAGCGCCAGCAGGGGATCCGAGCAGTTCTTC
CSASRGSEQFF
>once|TRBJ2-2|.|TRBV7-9
TGTGCCAGCAGCTCCCTGAACACCGGGGAGCTGTTTTTT
CASSSLNTGELFF
>.|TRBJ2-7|.|TRBV6-5
TGTGCCAGCAGTTACTCCCCGGCTACAGCCTACGAGCAGTACTTC
CASSYSPATAYEQYF
>.|TRBJ1-2|.|TRBV20-1
TGCAGTGCTCACACAGGTCTCGGCTACACCTTC
CSAHTGLGYTF
>.|TRBJ1-1|TRBD1|TRBV15
TGTGCCACCAGCAGAGATCTACCGGAAGGACAGGGAAAGAACACTGAAGCTTTCTTT
CATSRDLPEGQGKNTEAFF
>.|TRBJ2-2|.|TRBV11-2
TGTGCCAGCAGCTTAGCTGTGACTAGGGGCACCGGGGAGCTGTTTTTT
CASSLAVTRGTGELFF
>.|TRBJ2-1|TRBD2|TRBV4-1
TGCGCCAGCAGCCAAGATACATACGGGAGGGCCTCTCGGGGTGAGCAGTTCTTC
CASSQDTYGRASRGEQFF
>.|TRBJ1-4|.|TRBV7-7
TGTGCCAGCAGCTTAAGGGAGGATGAAAAACTGTTTTTT
CASSLREDEKLFF
>.|TRBJ2-7|TRBD1|TRBV6-6
TGTGCCAGCAACGACCGCCGACAGGGAACCTACGAGCAGTACTTC
CASNDRRQGTYEQYF